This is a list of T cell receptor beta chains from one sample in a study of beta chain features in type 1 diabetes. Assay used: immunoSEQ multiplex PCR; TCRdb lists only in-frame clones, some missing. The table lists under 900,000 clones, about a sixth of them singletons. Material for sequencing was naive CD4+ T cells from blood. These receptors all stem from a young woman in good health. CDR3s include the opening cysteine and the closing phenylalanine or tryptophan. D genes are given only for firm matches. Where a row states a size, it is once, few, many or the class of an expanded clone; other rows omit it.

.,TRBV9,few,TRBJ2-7,CASSVGPEDYEQYF,TGTGCCAGCAGCGTAGGCCCGGAGGACTACGAGCAGTACTTC
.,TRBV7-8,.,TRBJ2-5,CASSLQRVRGTQYF,TGTGCCAGCAGCTTACAAAGGGTCCGGGGGACCCAGTACTTC
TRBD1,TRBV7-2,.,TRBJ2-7,CASSLMPGQGVEQYF,TGTGCCAGCAGCCTAATGCCGGGACAGGGGGTCGAGCAGTACTTC
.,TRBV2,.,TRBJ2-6,CASSEESSGANVLTF,TGTGCCAGCAGTGAAGAGAGCTCTGGGGCCAACGTCCTGACTTTC
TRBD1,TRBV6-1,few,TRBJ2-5,CASSSQGAGETQYF,TGTGCCAGCAGTTCACAGGGGGCAGGAGAGACCCAGTACTTC
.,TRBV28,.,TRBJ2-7,CASSLDGYEQYF,TGTGCCAGCAGTTTAGATGGCTACGAGCAGTACTTC
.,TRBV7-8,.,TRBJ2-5,CASSFGWRAQETQYF,TGTGCCAGCAGCTTTGGGTGGCGGGCGCAAGAGACCCAGTACTTC
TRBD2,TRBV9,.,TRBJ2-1,CASSPRTRNHNEQFF,TGTGCCAGCAGCCCCCGGACTAGGAACCACAATGAGCAGTTCTTC
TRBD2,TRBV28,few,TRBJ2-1,CASDLTAGGGEQFF,TGTGCCAGCGATCTGACGGCGGGGGGCGGTGAGCAGTTCTTC
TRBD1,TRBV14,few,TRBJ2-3,CASSQDGQGAADTQYF,TGTGCCAGCAGCCAAGATGGGCAGGGGGCGGCAGATACGCAGTATTTT
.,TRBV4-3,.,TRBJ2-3,CASSQDGQGSTDTQYF,TGCGCCAGCAGCCAAGATGGGCAGGGTAGCACAGATACGCAGTATTTT
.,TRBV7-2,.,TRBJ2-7,CASSLELRVYEQYF,TGTGCCAGCAGCTTAGAATTGCGAGTCTACGAGCAGTACTTC
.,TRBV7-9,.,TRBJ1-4,CASSLGESRKLFF,TGTGCCAGCAGCTTAGGGGAGAGCCGGAAACTGTTTTTT
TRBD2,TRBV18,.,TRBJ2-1,CASSPTSGRNNEQFF,TGTGCCAGCTCACCAACTAGCGGGAGGAACAATGAGCAGTTCTTC
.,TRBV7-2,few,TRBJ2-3,CASSSKTGSADTQYF,TGTGCCAGCAGCTCGAAAACAGGGTCCGCAGATACGCAGTATTTT
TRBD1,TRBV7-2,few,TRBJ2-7,CASSLSGTGLGEQYF,TGTGCCAGCAGCTTATCCGGGACAGGGTTGGGCGAGCAGTACTTC
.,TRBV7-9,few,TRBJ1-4,CASSLQTADEKLFF,TGTGCCAGCAGCTTACAGACCGCGGATGAAAAACTGTTTTTT
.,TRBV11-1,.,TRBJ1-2,CASSFRRTLNYGYTF,TGTGCCAGCAGCTTCCGACGGACCCTCAACTATGGCTACACCTTC
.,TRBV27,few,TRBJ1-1,CASRSSRTTEAFF,TGTGCCAGCAGGAGCAGCAGGACCACTGAAGCTTTCTTT
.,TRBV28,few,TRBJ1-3,CASSFGLYLGPGETSGNTIYF,TGTGCCAGCAGTTTCGGCCTTTATCTGGGTCCGGGCGAAACCTCTGGAAACACCATATATTTT
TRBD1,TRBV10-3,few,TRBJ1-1,CAISGQGENTEAFF,TGTGCCATCAGTGGACAGGGAGAGAACACTGAAGCTTTCTTT
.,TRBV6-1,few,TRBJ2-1,CASKKQPRVDEQFF,TGTGCCAGCAAAAAGCAACCCCGCGTCGATGAGCAGTTCTTC
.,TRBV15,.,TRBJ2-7,CATSRGGYSYEQYF,TGTGCCACCAGCAGAGGCGGGTACTCCTACGAGCAGTACTTC
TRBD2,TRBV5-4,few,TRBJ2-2,CASGLGASGDTGELFF,TGTGCCAGCGGACTTGGGGCTAGCGGGGACACCGGGGAGCTGTTTTTT
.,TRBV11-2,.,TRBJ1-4,CASSLEGGHINEKLFF,TGTGCCAGCAGCTTAGAGGGCGGACACATAAATGAAAAACTGTTTTTT
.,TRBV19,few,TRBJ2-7,CASSGPLDPYEQYF,TGTGCCTCCAGCGGACCGCTGGACCCCTACGAGCAGTACTTC
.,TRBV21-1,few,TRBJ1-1,CASSKGGFPVNTEAFF,TGTGCCAGCAGCAAAGGAGGGTTTCCTGTGAACACTGAAGCTTTCTTT
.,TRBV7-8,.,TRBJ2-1,CASSPQGVAQFF,TGTGCCAGCAGCCCGCAGGGCGTGGCGCAGTTCTTC
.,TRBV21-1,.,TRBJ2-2,CASAPEKWGPNTGELFF,TGTGCCAGCGCCCCAGAGAAATGGGGCCCGAACACCGGGGAGCTGTTTTTT
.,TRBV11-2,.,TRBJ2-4,CASSLGVIAKNIQYF,TGTGCCAGCAGCTTAGGAGTCATAGCCAAAAACATTCAGTACTTC
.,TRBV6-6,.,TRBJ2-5,CASSPQGGLAQYF,TGTGCCAGCAGCCCCCAGGGGGGATTGGCCCAGTACTTC
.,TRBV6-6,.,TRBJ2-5,CASSRSEETQYF,TGTGCCAGCAGTCGAAGCGAAGAGACCCAGTACTTC
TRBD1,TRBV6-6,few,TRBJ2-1,CASTEQDRGLDEQFF,TGTGCCAGCACCGAGCAGGACAGGGGGCTTGATGAGCAGTTCTTC